What follows are 4 T cell receptor beta chains derived from one specimen sequenced in a study of shared clonotypes between healthy human individuals. Using immunoSEQ multiplex PCR, the repertoire was profiled, and TCRdb retains in-frame clones only, with some absent. The sample has roughly 2 million clones; about 95% are singletons. It was CD45RO-negative cells, positively selected for CCR7, that made up naive CD8 cells, with terminally differentiated effector memory CD45RA+ cells excluded. Sequencing used naive CD8+ T cells sorted from blood. The origin of the receptors is a man younger than 35 in good health.

The chain is built from TRBV28 and TRBJ1-5, with 7 bases fitting TRBD1. Germline values: CDR1 MDHEN, CDR2 SYDVKM. This CDR3 has 15 residues. V lost 4 bases and J lost 4; bases outside the gene matches: 7. Written as DNA, the CDR3 is TGTGCCAGCAGTTCCAGGGGGTGGGGAAATCAGCCCCAGCATTTT. Translation gives CASSSRGWGNQPQHF. Together with reference TRBV28 and TRBJ1-5, the CDR3 gives the full variable domain: DVKVTQSSRYLVKRTGEKVFLECVQDMDHENMFWYRQDPGLGLRLIYFSYDVKMKEKGDIPEGYSVSREKKERFSLILESASTNQTSMYLCASSSRGWGNQPQHFGDGTRLSIL.

The V and J genes are TRBV13 and TRBJ2-6, with D perhaps TRBD1 (6 bases). The V gene lost 5 bases and the J gene lost 0 bases, with 17 bases spanning the gap. Germline CDR1 PRHDT, CDR2 FYEKMQ (reference sequence). The CDR3 runs 18 residues. For the CDR3, the DNA is TGTGCCAGCAGCGTGCAACAGGGAGCGATCTCTGGGGCCAACGTCCTGACTTTC. This encodes CASSVQQGAISGANVLTF.

CDR3 sequence: CASSLIQGAVETQYF. CDR3 bases: TGTGCCAGCAGTCTCATACAGGGGGCGGTGGAGACCCAGTACTTC. The chain combines TRBV27 with TRBJ2-5; 9 bases fit TRBD1. The CDR3 is 15 residues long. Germline V lookup: CDR1 MNHEY, CDR2 SMNVEV (reference sequence). Unmatched junction bases numbered 9, after V lost 5 bases and J lost 5 bases.

This chain connects TRBV5-6 to TRBJ2-5; D not resolved. The CDR3 spans 12 residues. Germline V gene lookup returns CDR1 SGHDT and CDR2 YYEEEE. Trimming took 3 bases from V and 1 from J, leaving 4 bases between them. The CDR3, as DNA: TGTGCCAGCAGCTCCCTCCAAGAGACCCAGTACTTC. Translation: CASSSLQETQYF.